This T cell receptor (beta chain) is drawn from a study of OX40 agonist ivuxolimab in advanced cancers. Researchers took blood at baseline, on cycle 4 day 1, and on cycle 7 day 1. Sequencing used immunoSEQ multiplex PCR; TCRdb keeps in-frame clones, though not all of them. The data hold some 10,000 clones, with around three fifths observed a single time. Trimming stripped 4 bases from V and 6 bases from J, with 7 bases between. The CDR3 has 10 amino acids. Germline assignment: CDR1 SQVTM and CDR2 ANQGSEA. This clone was observed a single time. This clonotype was obtained from an adult with an advanced solid tumor such as melanoma, head and neck, liver or kidney cancer. Sample: CD4+ or CD8+ T cells sorted from blood, taken in a trial of the OX40 agonist ivuxolimab. The V and J genes are TRBV29-1 and TRBJ2-7, with TRBD1 as a possible D gene (6 bases). In DNA form, the CDR3 reads TGCAGCGTTGTAGGGGGCGAGCAGTACTTC. Translation gives CSVVGGEQYF.